This T cell receptor (beta chain) was recorded in a study of blood T cell repertoires in COVID-19. The overall study: The analysed material was cDNA or gDNA that came from T cells, B-cell-depleted T cells, or PBMCs.

Seattle enrolled patients during active infection and tracked them longitudinally. The table came from immunoSEQ multiplex PCR; TCRdb's copy has only in-frame clones and leaves some out. The sample gives hundreds of thousands of clones, 88% of which show up once; about a tenth is in the top ten. The CDR3 spans 12 residues. With 7 bases removed from V and 6 bases from J, the gap between germline ends came to 13 bases. Germline CDR1 and CDR2: MNHEY and SVGAGI. Source material: peripheral blood. This chain connects TRBV6-5 to TRBJ2-7; D call uncertain. The clonotype comes from a woman aged 70-85 years with COVID-19, enrolled during active disease. The CDR3 region is CASTPPGSEQYF. The CDR3 DNA reads as TGTGCCAGCACCCCCCCGGGTAGCGAGCAGTACTTC.